Below, one T cell receptor beta chain is given with its context. What it binds is not known. The data derive from a study of response to subunit inactivated influenza vaccine. The study, taken as a whole, reports: Each seasonal flu vaccination may recruit only limited new T cells, authors suggested.

Via MiXCR, TCRdb re-called the RT-PCR reads, giving one row per CDR3 protein. The sample has some 800,000 distinct CDR3 sequences; approximately 22% are singletons. The CDR3 extends over 13 amino acids. V was cut by 4 bases and J by 3 bases, with 10 bases left in between. Per germline, CDR1 LGHDT and CDR2 YNNKEL (reference sequence). The TCR originated in a man aged 45-60 years who received an inactivated influenza vaccine. The chain joins TRBV3-1 to TRBJ2-7; D unresolved. Sequenced here: PBMCs from blood, sampled about 5 days after vaccination. The CDR3, as DNA: TGTGCCAGCAGCCCTTGGCGGAGCTACGAGCAGTACTTC. Protein: CASSPWRSYEQYF.